This TCR beta chain is from a study of cytomegalovirus exposure and HLA in healthy donors. Comment on this clone: Its antigen is undetermined.

Points from the study as a whole: Earlier analysis yielded a pattern in which most TCR beta V segments were productive about 90% or about 30% of the time. Among TCR sequences, most were rare, though some public TCRs appeared in many donors. Per published accounts, TCR beta sequences correctly predicted the HLA-A and HLA-B alleles of most subjects.

In the PCR, 60 Vbeta and 13 Jbeta primers were used. This table comes from immunoSEQ multiplex PCR, and its TCRdb copy is limited to in-frame clones, with some not included. The sample yields about 200,000 clones, about three quarters seen once. This clonotype was sampled from a woman in her thirties in good health and CMV-seropositive. Sequencing input: PBMCs.

The CDR3 loop reads CASSVSGGGSPLHF. The CDR3 DNA sequence: TGTGCCAGTAGTGTCTCAGGGGGCGGTTCACCCCTCCACTTT. The chain recombines TRBV19 with TRBJ1-6, with TRBD1 matching 8 bases. This CDR3 spans 14 amino acids. Germline V gene sequence: CDR1 LNHDA, CDR2 SQIVND (reference sequence). Germline trimming cut 5 bases from V and 9 bases from J; bases unmatched to any gene: 6.